A single sample gave rise to the 28 T cell receptor beta chains below, sequenced in a study of cytomegalovirus exposure and HLA in healthy donors. The study ran its PCR with 60 Vbeta and 13 Jbeta primers. Only in-frame clones appear in the TCRdb table, and some are missing; sequencing was by immunoSEQ multiplex PCR. The table lists 200,000 to 250,000 clones, 82% of them singletons. The sequencing sample was made of PBMCs. The receptor source for this set is a woman aged 40 to 50 in good health and CMV-seropositive.

This clone was seen a few times. V gene TRBV27 combines with J gene TRBJ1-2, with TRBD1 identical over 9 bases. V lost 6 bases, J lost 7 bases, and 6 bases stayed unmatched. CDR1 is MNHEY and CDR2 is SMNVEV in the germline V gene (reference sequence). The length of the CDR3 is 13 residues. This CDR3 reads CASRQGAQGGYTF. The CDR3 DNA reads as TGTGCCAGCAGACAGGGGGCGCAGGGTGGCTACACCTTC.

V usage is TRBV4-2 and J usage is TRBJ1-1, with a possible D match to TRBD1 (5 bases). In germline, CDR1 is LGHNA, CDR2 YNFKEQ. The CDR3 extends over 17 amino acids. The V and J ends lost 0 bases and 5 bases respectively, with 19 bases between them. This CDR3 is CASSQDRGFWGLTEAFF. The CDR3 bases are TGTGCCAGCAGCCAAGATCGGGGGTTTTGGGGCCTTACTGAAGCTTTCTTT.

The chain employs TRBV2 and TRBJ2-5; 10 nucleotides line up with TRBD2. Per germline, CDR1 SNHLY and CDR2 FYNNEI. The junction had 8 bases not matched to a gene; V was cut back by 3 bases and J by 7 bases. This CDR3 region has 15 residues. The CDR3 DNA reads TGTGCCAGCAGTGAGTGGCTAGCGGGGGCGGGGACCCAGTACTTC. Translation: CASSEWLAGAGTQYF.

Turning to this clone: One end of the junction does not line up with germline, which may come from a read error. The V call is TRBV28, the J call TRBJ2-7; perhaps TRBD1 as D (5 bases). The CDR3 spans 15 residues. Germline lookup yields CDR1 MDHEN and CDR2 SYDVKM. CDR3 protein: CASSQTDPTSYEQSF. CDR3 DNA sequence: TGTGCCAGCAGTCAGACAGACCCAACCTCCTACGAGCAGTCCTTC.

The chain is built from TRBV7-6 and TRBJ1-6; 7 bases line up with TRBD1. V gave up 5 bases and J gave up 7 bases; unmatched junction bases: 11. The CDR3 has 16 residues. Germline V gives CDR1 SGHVS, CDR2 FNYEAQ. CDR3: CASSPQAGGKNSPLHF. Here the CDR3 DNA reads TGTGCCAGCAGCCCCCAGGCAGGGGGGAAGAATTCACCCCTCCACTTT.

The V and J genes are TRBV30 and TRBJ1-4; D might be TRBD1 (6 bases). The CDR3 is made up of 14 amino acids. The germline V and J ends were trimmed by 0 bases and 6 bases, with 11 bases remaining between them. CDR1 and CDR2 (germline): GTSNPN, SVGIG (reference sequence). The CDR3 DNA reads TGTGCCTGGAGTGTTGGCAGGGGTGATGAAAAACTGTTTTTT. Translating gives CAWSVGRGDEKLFF.

This clone was recorded once. The chain joins TRBV10-3 to TRBJ1-1; D is perhaps TRBD1 (5 bases). The CDR3 covers 12 residues. The ends were cut back, 4 bases at V and 6 bases at J, with 9 bases in the middle. Germline V CDR1 and CDR2: ENHRY, SYGVKD. The CDR3 is CAISGGRAEAFF. CDR3 sequence (DNA): TGTGCCATCAGTGGGGGGAGGGCTGAAGCTTTCTTT.

The V and J genes are TRBV19 and TRBJ2-1; tentative D call: TRBD1 (6 bases). The V and J ends lost 3 bases and 4 bases respectively, with 13 bases between them. Germline values: CDR1 LNHDA, CDR2 SQIVND (reference sequence). The CDR3 totals 15 residues. Written as DNA, the CDR3 is TGTGCCAGTAGTATCCCAGGGGTTGGGTACAATGAGCAGTTCTTC. This codes for CASSIPGVGYNEQFF.

This sequence joins TRBV7-2 and TRBJ2-7; the match to TRBD2 covers 10 bases. J gave up 3 bases and V 0 bases, and 8 bases lay outside the gene matches. The CDR3 is 17 amino acids. Per germline, CDR1 SGHTA and CDR2 FQGNSA. CDR3 region: CASSLATLAGSFYEQYF. CDR3 in DNA: TGTGCCAGCAGCTTAGCGACACTAGCGGGATCTTTCTACGAGCAGTACTTC.

The V and J genes are TRBV27 and TRBJ2-2, with TRBD1 matching 7 bases. The CDR3 runs to 15 residues. Losses at the gene ends were 5 bases for V and 7 bases for J; bases not matched to a gene: 10. CDR1 and CDR2 from the germline V gene are MNHEY and SMNVEV (reference sequence). The CDR3 DNA reads TGTGCCAGCAGTGGGGAAGACAGGGCGGGCGGGGAGCTGTTTTTT. It codes for CASSGEDRAGGELFF.

V and J are TRBV10-1 and TRBJ1-2; D gene ambiguous. V was cut by 11 bases and J by 8 bases, with 21 bases left in between. The V gene's germline CDR1 is WNHNN and CDR2 SYGVQD (reference sequence). CDR3 length: 13 residues. The CDR3 here is CAGGLVHRTGYTF. The CDR3 DNA follows: TGCGCCGGCGGACTAGTACATAGAACGGGCTACACCTTC.

V and J are TRBV7-6 and TRBJ2-3, with 13 bases lining up with TRBD2. Germline loops: CDR1 SGHVS, CDR2 FNYEAQ. V lost 1 base and J lost 5; bases outside the gene matches: 3. CDR3 size: 16 residues. The CDR3: CASSLGLAGGGDTQYF. The CDR3 coding sequence is TGTGCCAGCAGCTTAGGACTAGCGGGGGGTGGAGATACGCAGTATTTT.

V usage is TRBV7-8 and J usage is TRBJ1-3; D unresolved. Germline assignment: CDR1 SGHVS and CDR2 FQNEAQ. The CDR3 is 13 amino acids. V lost 5 bases, J lost 9 bases, and 14 bases lay in between. In DNA, the CDR3 is TGTGCCAGCAGCGTGGCGGGAACCAGCACCATATATTTT. It yields the protein CASSVAGTSTIYF. Drawing the rest from reference TRBV7-8 and TRBJ1-3, the complete variable domain is GAGVSQSPRYKVAKRGQDVALRCDPISGHVSLFWYQQALGQGPEFLTYFQNEAQLDKSGLPSDRFFAERPEGSVSTLKIQRTQQEDSAVYLCASSVAGTSTIYFGEGSWLTVV.

The V call is TRBV19, the J call TRBJ1-1; TRBD1 aligns across 8 bases. The V gene end was trimmed by 2 bases and the J gene end by 0 bases; junction bases not matched to a gene: 8. This CDR3 is built from 17 residues. Germline assignment: CDR1 LNHDA and CDR2 SQIVND (reference sequence). In DNA, the CDR3 is TGTGCCAGTAGTATACGGGGGACAGGAAGGATGAACACTGAAGCTTTCTTT. Translating gives CASSIRGTGRMNTEAFF.

This clone was seen just once. The rearrangement links TRBV6-1 to TRBJ1-1, with D possibly TRBD1 on 5 matching bases. V was shortened by 5 bases and J by 1 base, with 14 bases between the two germline ends. CDR1 MNHNS and CDR2 SASEGT come from the germline V gene. This CDR3 is 15 amino acids long. The DNA for the CDR3 is TGTGCCAGCAGTCCCTTGAGAAGGGGGAACACTGAAGCTTTCTTT. Encoded protein: CASSPLRRGNTEAFF.

The rearrangement joins TRBV5-8 to TRBJ1-1, with D maybe TRBD1 (6 bases). In germline, CDR1 is SGHTS, CDR2 YDEGEE. This CDR3 is 14 amino acids long. V lost 1 base and J lost 6, with 13 bases in between. This CDR3 is CASSLTGSAPEAFF. The CDR3 DNA reads as TGTGCCAGCAGCTTGACAGGGTCGGCTCCTGAAGCTTTCTTT.

The chain is built from TRBV6-5 and TRBJ1-5, with D possibly being TRBD1 (5 bases). Germline V gene data show CDR1 as MNHEY and CDR2 as SVGAGI. CDR3 length equals 13 residues. The V and J ends lost 6 bases and 6 bases respectively, with 12 bases between them. The chain's CDR3 is CASRGGVGQPQHF. The CDR3 coding sequence is TGTGCCAGCAGGGGGGGAGTCGGTCAGCCCCAGCATTTT.

The chain links TRBV2 to TRBJ1-2, with a possible D match to TRBD1 (5 bases). V lost 6 bases and J lost 2, with 10 bases in between. Germline CDR1 is SNHLY and CDR2 is FYNNEI. This CDR3 spans 13 amino acids. CDR3 sequence (DNA): TGTGCCAGCAGGCCCCAGGGAAACTATGGCTACACCTTC. The encoded protein is CASRPQGNYGYTF.

The chain uses TRBV5-6 and TRBJ2-5, with TRBD2 identical over 14 bases. Germline assignment: CDR1 SGHDT and CDR2 YYEEEE. With V trimmed by 4 bases and J by 2 bases, 4 bases remained unmatched. This CDR3 has 16 residues. CDR3 sequence reads: CASSKRLAGGQETQYF. Written as DNA, the CDR3 is TGTGCCAGCAGCAAGCGACTAGCGGGAGGGCAAGAGACCCAGTACTTC.

The gene calls are TRBV7-2 and TRBJ2-3, with 7 bases fitting TRBD1. J gave up 4 bases and V 5 bases, and 12 bases lay outside the gene matches. CDR1 SGHTA and CDR2 FQGNSA come from the germline V gene. The length of the CDR3 is 16 residues. The CDR3 coding sequence is TGTGCCAGCAGCCCCGGTGTATTAGGGGGCGCAGATACGCAGTATTTT. This encodes CASSPGVLGGADTQYF.

The J gene is TRBJ1-6, the V gene TRBV5-6, with 8 bases lining up with TRBD1. Germline CDR1 SGHDT, CDR2 YYEEEE. With 0 bases clipped from V and 0 bases from J, the junction kept 5 bases outside the gene matches. CDR3 length: 18 amino acids. CDR3 in DNA: TGTGCCAGCAGCTTGGGACAGGGGCCCGTCTCCTATAATTCACCCCTCCACTTT. Its protein is CASSLGQGPVSYNSPLHF.

This chain uses TRBV6-5 with TRBJ1-3; a possible D gene is TRBD1 (5 bases). V gave up 6 bases and J gave up 0 bases, with 12 bases separating them. The CDR3 sequence is 15 residues long. CDR1 is MNHEY, CDR2 SVGAGI, per germline. CDR3 sequence (DNA): TGTGCCAGCAGCCCCACGGGGGTCTCTGGAAACACCATATATTTT. The encoded protein is CASSPTGVSGNTIYF.

The chain combines TRBV29-1 with TRBJ2-3; TRBD1 matches 8 bases. Per germline, CDR1 SQVTM and CDR2 ANQGSEA. V was pared by 5 bases and J by 2 bases, with 6 bases of the junction left unmatched. This CDR3 contains 14 residues. CDR3 sequence reads: CSVTRQGNTDTQYF. The DNA for the CDR3 is TGCAGCGTTACCAGACAGGGGAACACAGATACGCAGTATTTT.

The V gene is TRBV19, the J gene TRBJ2-7; 9 bases fit TRBD1. The germline CDR1 and CDR2 sequences are LNHDA and SQIVND (reference sequence). There are 15 residues in the CDR3. The ends lost 10 bases at V and 4 bases at J; junction bases unmatched: 14. The CDR3 loop is CATKTGRGQGYEQYF. The CDR3 bases are TGTGCCACCAAAACCGGTCGGGGACAGGGATACGAGCAGTACTTC.

The rearrangement joins TRBV29-1 to TRBJ2-1, with unresolved D. V was trimmed by 7 bases and J by 3 bases, leaving 13 bases between them. The CDR3 runs 13 residues. Germline-derived CDR1 and CDR2 are SQVTM and ANQGSEA. The CDR3 region is CSGNTDHYNEQFF. Written as DNA, the CDR3 is TGCAGCGGAAACACAGATCACTACAATGAGCAGTTCTTC.

The chain's CDR3 is CASSRQGNQPQHF. The CDR3 DNA sequence: TGTGCCAGTAGTAGACAGGGGAATCAGCCCCAGCATTTT. The chain links TRBV19 to TRBJ1-5; 8 bases align to TRBD1. V trimming: 4 bases; J trimming: 4 bases; junction bases outside the gene matches: 0. CDR1 and CDR2 from the germline V gene are LNHDA and SQIVND (reference sequence). The CDR3 runs to 13 residues. Combining the CDR3 with reference TRBV19 and TRBJ1-5 gives the whole variable domain DGGITQSPKYLFRKEGQNVTLSCEQNLNHDAMYWYRQDPGQGLRLIYYSQIVNDFQKGDIAEGYSVSREKKESFPLTVTSAQKNPTAFYLCASSRQGNQPQHFGDGTRLSIL.

The V and J genes are TRBV5-6 and TRBJ2-7; TRBD2 matches 7 bases. The CDR3 totals 15 residues. The V and J ends lost 0 bases and 5 bases, in that order; junction bases with no gene match: 8. The germline V gene encodes CDR1 SGHDT and CDR2 YYEEEE. Here the CDR3 reads CASSLGWGGRHEQYF. CDR3 nucleotide sequence: TGTGCCAGCAGCTTGGGGTGGGGAGGGCGCCACGAGCAGTACTTC.

The CDR3 here is CASSPRSGGGNEQFF. The DNA of the CDR3 is TGTGCCAGCAGCCCGAGGAGCGGGGGAGGTAATGAGCAGTTCTTC. The chain has TRBV5-4 and TRBJ2-1; TRBD2 aligns across 8 bases. The germline CDR1 and CDR2 sequences are SGHNT and YYREEE (reference sequence). The CDR3 is 15 residues long. J was trimmed by 7 bases and V by 4 bases; bases with no gene match: 10.